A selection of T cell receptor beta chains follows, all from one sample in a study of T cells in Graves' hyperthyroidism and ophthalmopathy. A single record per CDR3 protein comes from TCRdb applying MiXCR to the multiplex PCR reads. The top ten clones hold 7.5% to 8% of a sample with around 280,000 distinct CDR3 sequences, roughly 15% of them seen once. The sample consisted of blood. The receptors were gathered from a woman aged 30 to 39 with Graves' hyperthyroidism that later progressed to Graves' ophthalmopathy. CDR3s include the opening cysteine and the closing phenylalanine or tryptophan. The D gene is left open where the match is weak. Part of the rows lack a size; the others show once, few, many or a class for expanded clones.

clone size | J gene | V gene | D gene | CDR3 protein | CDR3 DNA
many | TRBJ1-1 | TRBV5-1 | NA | CASSQRARGNTEAFF | TGCGCCAGCAGCCAAAGGGCCCGGGGGAACACTGAAGCTTTCTTT
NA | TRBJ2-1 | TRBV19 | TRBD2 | CASSRSGSMIDEQFF | TGTGCCAGTAGTCGAAGCGGGAGCATGATCGATGAGCAGTTCTTC
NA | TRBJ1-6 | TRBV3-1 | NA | CASSPGTTSPLHF | TGTGCCAGCAGCCCGGGGACCACTTCACCCCTCCACTTT
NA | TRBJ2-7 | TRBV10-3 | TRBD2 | CATSNPSGDYEQYF | TGTGCCACCAGTAATCCTAGCGGGGACTACGAGCAGTACTTC
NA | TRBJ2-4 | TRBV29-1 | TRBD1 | CSVVTGVKNIQYF | TGCAGCGTTGTGACAGGGGTGAAAAACATTCAGTACTTC
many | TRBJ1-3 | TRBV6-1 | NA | CASAPGSSSGNTIYF | TGTGCCAGCGCACCCGGGTCGAGCTCTGGAAACACCATATATTTT
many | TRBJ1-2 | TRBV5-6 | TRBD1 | CASHRGYTGIYYGYTF | TGTGCCTCACACAGGGGGTATACCGGTATATACTATGGCTACACCTTC
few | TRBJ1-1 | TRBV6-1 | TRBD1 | CASYRGTGGNLNTEAFF | TGTGCCAGCTACCGAGGGACAGGGGGAAACTTGAACACTGAAGCTTTCTTT
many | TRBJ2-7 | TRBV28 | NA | CASSSLSPSHEQYF | TGTGCCAGCAGTTCCCTATCCCCCTCCCACGAGCAGTACTTC
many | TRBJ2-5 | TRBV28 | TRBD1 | CASSPPGQGAETQYF | TGTGCCAGCAGTCCCCCGGGACAGGGGGCCGAGACCCAGTACTTC
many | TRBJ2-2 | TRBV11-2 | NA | CASSIGGAGGTGELFF | TGTGCCAGCAGCATAGGGGGAGCGGGTGGTACCGGGGAGCTGTTTTTT
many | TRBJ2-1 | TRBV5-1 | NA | CASSLGDPRYNEQFF | TGCGCCAGCAGCTTGGGCGACCCCCGCTACAATGAGCAGTTCTTC
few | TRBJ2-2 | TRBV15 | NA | CATSRNKGGELFF | TGTGCCACCAGCAGGAACAAGGGCGGGGAGCTGTTTTTT
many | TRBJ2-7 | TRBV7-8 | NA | CASSLALVDYEQYF | TGTGCCAGCAGCTTAGCTCTTGTCGACTACGAGCAGTACTTC
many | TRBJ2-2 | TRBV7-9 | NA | CASSLRAGRRELFF | TGTGCCAGCAGCTTAAGGGCGGGGAGACGGGAGCTGTTTTTT
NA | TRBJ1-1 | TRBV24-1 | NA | CATRDSMNTEAFF | TGTGCCACCAGGGACAGCATGAACACTGAAGCTTTCTTT
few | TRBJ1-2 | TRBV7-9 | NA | CASSSTLGGTNYGYTF | TGTGCCAGCAGCTCCACCCTTGGGGGCACGAACTATGGCTACACCTTC
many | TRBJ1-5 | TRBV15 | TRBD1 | CATRGQGKDQPQHF | TGTGCCACCAGAGGACAGGGTAAGGATCAGCCCCAGCATTTT
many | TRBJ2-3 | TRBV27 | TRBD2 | CASSPLLAGSRDTQYF | TGTGCCAGCAGTCCATTACTAGCGGGATCACGGGATACGCAGTATTTT
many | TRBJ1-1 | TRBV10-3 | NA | CAIGEVFTEAFF | TGTGCCATCGGGGAAGTATTCACTGAAGCTTTCTTT
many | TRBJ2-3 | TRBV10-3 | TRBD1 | CAISEPGQDYTQYF | TGTGCCATCAGTGAGCCGGGACAGGATTATACGCAGTATTTT
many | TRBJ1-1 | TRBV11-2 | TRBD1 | CASSARADRVGTEAFF | TGTGCCAGCAGCGCCCGAGCCGACAGGGTGGGCACTGAAGCTTTCTTT
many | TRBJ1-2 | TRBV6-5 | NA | CASSYSVLGNYGYTF | TGTGCCAGCAGTTACTCGGTTTTGGGTAACTATGGCTACACCTTC
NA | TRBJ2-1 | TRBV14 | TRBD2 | CASSQVGLAGFNEQFF | TGTGCCAGCAGCCAAGTAGGGCTAGCGGGATTTAATGAGCAGTTCTTC
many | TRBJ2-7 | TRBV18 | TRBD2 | CASSPRSSGTNEQYF | TGTGCCAGCTCACCAAGGAGTAGCGGGACGAACGAGCAGTACTTC
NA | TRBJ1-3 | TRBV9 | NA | CASSVEGGTGSGNTIYF | TGTGCCAGCAGCGTAGAGGGGGGAACGGGCTCTGGAAACACCATATATTTT
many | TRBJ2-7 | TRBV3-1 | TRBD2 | CASSQGGMAGEQYF | TGTGCCAGCAGCCAGGGGGGGATGGCGGGCGAGCAGTACTTC
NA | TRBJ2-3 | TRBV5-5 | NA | CASSVARATDTQYF | TGTGCCAGCAGCGTAGCACGGGCAACAGATACGCAGTATTTT